This passage covers 26 T cell receptor beta chains from one sample sequenced in a study of blood T cell repertoires in COVID-19. Sequencing was performed with immunoSEQ multiplex PCR; in TCRdb, only in-frame clones are kept and a portion is missing. The sample consists of fewer than 90,000 clones, 90% to 95% of them appearing once. The sample comprised peripheral blood. The receptor set was obtained from a human donor with active COVID-19. The donor label of this sample is uncertain.

This chain connects TRBV28 to TRBJ1-4; 7 bases are a match to TRBD1. Germline V lookup: CDR1 MDHEN, CDR2 SYDVKM. V lost 6 bases and J lost 8; bases outside the gene matches: 9. The CDR3 covers 14 residues. CDR3 DNA: TGTGCCAGCAGGAGAACAGGGGCCGGGGAAAAACTGTTTTTT. Its protein product is CASRRTGAGEKLFF.

The table lists this clone with a few counts. This rearrangement joins TRBV6-5 to TRBJ1-5, with TRBD1 matching over 9 bases. Germline CDR1 MNHEY, CDR2 SVGAGI. The CDR3 covers 13 residues. V lost 5 bases to trimming and J lost 6 bases; unmatched junction nucleotides: 2. This CDR3 is CASSRTGVQPQHF. CDR3 DNA: TGTGCCAGCAGTAGGACAGGGGTTCAGCCCCAGCATTTT.

The chain couples TRBV4-1 to TRBJ1-6; TRBD1 agrees at 8 bases. The V segment lost 0 bases and the J segment 9 bases; nucleotides outside the gene matches: 4. Germline V gene lookup returns CDR1 MGHRA and CDR2 YSYEKL. The CDR3 has 15 residues. CDR3 in DNA: TGCGCCAGCAGCCAAGAGGACAGGGCTCGTTCACCCCTCCACTTT. Its translation is CASSQEDRARSPLHF.

This chain links TRBV6-6 with TRBJ2-7, with 9 bases matching TRBD1. The CDR3 extends over 14 amino acids. Trimming cost V 6 bases and J 3 bases; bases outside gene matches: 6. Germline V gives CDR1 MNHNY, CDR2 SVGAGI (reference sequence). CDR3 sequence (DNA): TGTGCCAGCAGGTCCTTGACAGGGGGCTACGAGCAGTACTTC. This codes for CASRSLTGGYEQYF.

This clone was counted a single time. This chain uses TRBV5-4 with TRBJ2-1; 8 bases match TRBD2. The CDR3 has 14 amino acids. The germline V gene has CDR1 SGHNT and CDR2 YYREEE (reference sequence). V was pared by 0 bases and J by 8 bases, with 4 bases of the junction left unmatched. CDR3 sequence: CASSLERERDEQFF. For the CDR3, the DNA is TGTGCCAGCAGCTTGGAGCGGGAGAGGGATGAGCAGTTCTTC.

V is TRBV29-1 and J is TRBJ2-1; no reliable D call. The V end lost 5 bases, the J end lost 1 base, and 9 bases lay between the germline ends. This CDR3 region has 13 residues. Germline CDR1 and CDR2: SQVTM and ANQGSEA. CDR3 DNA: TGCAGCGTTAGTAGCCCGTCCTACAATGAGCAGTTCTTC. Its protein product is CSVSSPSYNEQFF.

V and J are TRBV25-1 and TRBJ2-5, with 8 nucleotides matching TRBD2. There are 14 residues in the CDR3. V lost 4 bases, J lost 5 bases, and 6 bases stayed unmatched. From germline, CDR1 is MGHDK and CDR2 SYGVNS. CDR3 sequence: CASSARGGGETQYF. The CDR3 DNA reads as TGTGCCAGCAGTGCCCGGGGGGGAGGGGAGACCCAGTACTTC.

This chain connects TRBV25-1 to TRBJ1-2, with 8 bases lining up with TRBD1. Germline values: CDR1 MGHDK, CDR2 SYGVNS. This CDR3 is built from 11 residues. The ends lost 6 bases at V and 8 bases at J; junction bases unmatched: 2. CDR3 sequence: CASRDREGYTF. The CDR3 DNA sequence: TGTGCCAGCAGGGACAGGGAAGGCTACACCTTC.

This chain connects TRBV7-6 to TRBJ2-2, with TRBD1 identical over 10 bases. The V gene end was trimmed by 5 bases and the J gene end by 5 bases; junction bases not matched to a gene: 11. This CDR3 contains 17 residues. The germline CDR1 and CDR2 sequences are SGHVS and FNYEAQ. The CDR3 sequence: CASSTTGTGVMTGELFF. CDR3 DNA sequence: TGTGCCAGCAGCACCACCGGGACAGGGGTTATGACCGGGGAGCTGTTTTTT.

This chain uses TRBV11-2 with TRBJ1-1; D perhaps matches TRBD1 (6 bases). Germline V gives CDR1 SGHAT, CDR2 FQNNGV. The V gene lost 5 bases and the J gene lost 9 bases, with 13 bases spanning the gap. This CDR3 is built from 12 residues. CDR3 in DNA: TGTGCCAGCAGCCGGACAGTTTTACAAGCTTTCTTT. It encodes CASSRTVLQAFF. Looking up the rest from reference TRBV11-2 and TRBJ1-1 gives the full variable domain: EAGVAQSPRYKIIEKRQSVAFWCNPISGHATLYWYQQILGQGPKLLIQFQNNGVVDDSQLPKDRFSAERLKGVDSTLKIQPAKLEDSAVYLCASSRTVLQAFFGQGTRLTVV.

This chain links TRBV5-1 with TRBJ2-7; TRBD1 agrees at 7 bases. V shed 6 bases and J 3 bases; nucleotides not matched to a gene: 21. Per the germline V gene, CDR1 is SGHRS and CDR2 is YFSETQ. The CDR3 contains 18 residues. This CDR3 reads CASTWGQPGQYNLYEQYF. In DNA form, the CDR3 reads TGCGCCAGCACGTGGGGGCAACCGGGACAGTATAACCTCTACGAGCAGTACTTC.

The rearrangement links TRBV7-2 to TRBJ2-1, with D possibly matching TRBD1 (6 bases). Germline V lookup: CDR1 SGHTA, CDR2 FQGNSA. V was cut by 1 base and J by 1 base, with 8 bases left in between. This CDR3 comprises 15 residues. The CDR3 region has the DNA TGTGCCAGCAGCTTAGGAGGGACATCCTACAATGAGCAGTTCTTC. It is translated as CASSLGGTSYNEQFF.

V is TRBV14 and J is TRBJ1-4, with a weak D call TRBD1 (6 bases). This CDR3 comprises 19 residues. V dropped 3 bases and J dropped 0 bases, with 20 bases sitting between them. CDR1 and CDR2 from the germline V gene are SGHDN and FVKESK. The CDR3 is CASSHGQGPFIATNEKLFF. The CDR3 nucleotides are TGTGCCAGCAGCCACGGGCAGGGGCCCTTTATTGCAACTAATGAAAAACTGTTTTTT.

This rearrangement joins TRBV27 to TRBJ2-7; possibly TRBD1 for D (6 bases). Trimming shortened V by 3 bases and J by 4 bases, and 10 bases separated the two germline ends. The CDR3 runs 13 residues. Germline V lookup: CDR1 MNHEY, CDR2 SMNVEV (reference sequence). The CDR3 DNA is TGTGCCAGCAGTTTGCAGGGGTCGTACGAGCAGTACTTC. Translated, it gives CASSLQGSYEQYF.

This chain joins TRBV25-1 and TRBJ2-7, with D possibly TRBD2 on 5 matching bases. Trimming took 4 bases from V and 3 from J, leaving 10 bases between them. Germline CDR1 is MGHDK and CDR2 is SYGVNS. The CDR3 is 13 amino acids. The CDR3 region has the DNA TGTGCCAGCAGTGCGGGAAACATCTACGAGCAGTACTTC. Protein product: CASSAGNIYEQYF.

This chain links TRBV7-6 with TRBJ2-7, with D hard to call. The CDR3 loop spans 13 amino acids. Trimming cost V 5 bases and J 2 bases, with 10 bases left between them. Looked up from germline, CDR1 is SGHVS and CDR2 is FNYEAQ. CDR3 coding DNA: TGTGCCAGCAGCGCTAAGAGAACCTACGAGCAGTACTTC. Protein product: CASSAKRTYEQYF.

This chain uses TRBV7-9 with TRBJ1-1; D is undetermined. In germline, CDR1 is SEHNR, CDR2 FQNEAQ (reference sequence). The CDR3 has 15 amino acids. The V and J ends lost 1 base and 0 bases respectively, with 9 bases between them. The CDR3 region is CASSLGVGLNTEAFF. In nucleotides, the CDR3 is TGTGCCAGCAGCTTAGGGGTCGGGTTGAACACTGAAGCTTTCTTT. Together with reference TRBV7-9 and TRBJ1-1, the CDR3 gives the full variable domain: DTGVSQNPRHKITKRGQNVTFRCDPISEHNRLYWYRQTLGQGPEFLTYFQNEAQLEKSRLLSDRFSAERPKGSFSTLEIQRTEQGDSAMYLCASSLGVGLNTEAFFGQGTRLTVV.

The rearrangement uses TRBV4-1 and TRBJ2-7; 10 bases map to TRBD1. The germline V gene encodes CDR1 MGHRA and CDR2 YSYEKL. CDR3 length: 17 amino acids. Trimming at V came to 2 bases and at J to 6 bases, leaving 13 bases not matched to a gene. DNA for the CDR3: TGCGCCAGCAGCCAATCCTCCCTGGACTGGGACAGGGGCGAGCAGTACTTC. Encoded protein: CASSQSSLDWDRGEQYF.

The V gene is TRBV15, the J gene TRBJ1-5; the match to TRBD1 covers 7 bases. Per germline, CDR1 LNHNV and CDR2 YYDKDF (reference sequence). The CDR3 spans 15 residues. J was trimmed by 6 bases and V by 5 bases; bases with no gene match: 10. The CDR3 loop reads CATSGLQGKSQPQHF. CDR3 in DNA: TGTGCCACCAGCGGATTACAGGGGAAGAGTCAGCCCCAGCATTTT.

V gene TRBV6-2 or TRBV6-3 combines with J gene TRBJ2-5; TRBD2 matches at 15 bases. The CDR3 sequence is 19 residues long. V lost 2 bases to trimming and J lost 4 bases; unmatched junction nucleotides: 11. Germline values: CDR1 MNHEY, CDR2 SVGEGT. The chain's CDR3 is CASSYALGLAGGAGETQYF. The CDR3 DNA is TGTGCCAGCAGTTACGCCCTAGGACTAGCGGGAGGGGCAGGAGAGACCCAGTACTTC.

The V call is TRBV5-1, the J call TRBJ2-6, with TRBD1 identical over 9 bases. The CDR3 is 16 amino acids. Trimming at V came to 7 bases and at J to 0 bases, leaving 5 bases not matched to a gene. Germline V lookup: CDR1 SGHRS, CDR2 YFSETQ. Here the CDR3 DNA reads TGCGCCAGCCACGGGACAGGGTTCTCTGGGGCCAACGTCCTGACTTTC. Translated: CASHGTGFSGANVLTF.

DNA for the CDR3: TGTGCCAGTAGTATAGGAGTGACCTACGAGCAGTACTTC. Translating it yields CASSIGVTYEQYF. This chain connects TRBV19 to TRBJ2-7; no firm D call. V was trimmed by 1 base and J by 2 bases, leaving 6 bases between them. Germline assignment: CDR1 LNHDA and CDR2 SQIVND (reference sequence). The CDR3 covers 13 residues.

The V gene is TRBV4-1, the J gene TRBJ2-3, with a possible D match to TRBD1 (5 bases). The V end was cut by 4 bases, the J end by 5 bases, with 19 bases between. Germline V CDR1 and CDR2: MGHRA, YSYEKL. CDR3 length: 16 residues. The CDR3 here is CASSPLFHSGKDTQYF. Here the CDR3 DNA reads TGCGCCAGCAGCCCCCTTTTTCACTCAGGGAAAGATACGCAGTATTTT.

This clone was seen more than once but under ten times. The rearrangement uses TRBV3-1 (or the pseudogene TRBV3-2) and TRBJ2-7; D perhaps matches TRBD2 (6 bases). The ends were cut back, 1 base at V and 2 bases at J, with 15 bases in the middle. CDR3 length: 16 amino acids. From germline, CDR1 is LGHDT and CDR2 YNNKEL (reference sequence). The CDR3 DNA is TGTGCCAGCAGCCAAGGGAGGGCCTCAGTGGCCTACGAGCAGTACTTC. Its protein product is CASSQGRASVAYEQYF.

About this clone: The junction departs from germline at one end; a sequencing error may be responsible. This rearrangement joins TRBV3-1 (or the pseudogene TRBV3-2) to TRBJ1-2; the D gene is possibly TRBD1 (5 bases). CDR1 is LGHDT, CDR2 YNNKEL, per germline (reference sequence). The CDR3 extends over 11 amino acids. The CDR3 is CASSVGPDTRF. DNA of the CDR3: TGTGCCAGCAGCGTAGGCCCGGACACCCGCTTC.

The rearrangement uses TRBV7-8 and TRBJ2-7, with D tentatively TRBD1 (6 bases). The V gene lost 8 bases and the J gene lost 1 base, with 12 bases spanning the gap. Germline V gene sequence: CDR1 SGHVS, CDR2 FQNEAQ. This CDR3 is 13 amino acids long. The CDR3 DNA reads TGTGCCAGCTATAATGGACAGTCCTACGAGCAGTACTTC. Translated: CASYNGQSYEQYF.